The present TCR beta chain was sequenced within a study of cytomegalovirus exposure and HLA in healthy donors. Across the study: The approximately 120 validation repertoires used the same platform as the 650 to 850 first-cohort repertoires, a later analysis reported. Study results and caveats: Specificity for CMV antigens was confirmed in vitro for three of the CMV-associated chains. The study recorded around 160 TCR beta chains that were cytomegalovirus-associated. Diagnosis of cytomegalovirus status made by the classifier reportedly showed high specificity and sensitivity.

Per the germline V gene, CDR1 is LGHNA and CDR2 is YSLEER. This CDR3 contains 16 residues. Trimming took 2 bases from V and 6 from J, leaving 20 bases between them. As for this clone: Its antigen is undetermined.

Clones were read by immunoSEQ multiplex PCR, and TCRdb kept only the in-frame ones, dropping some. Found here are fewer than 150,000 clones, about 87% of them singletons; the top ten hold around 2%. This sequence joins TRBV4-3 and TRBJ2-7; a possible D gene is TRBD1 (6 bases). The specimen was PBMCs. The sequence came from a young man in good health and CMV-seronegative. CDR3 nucleotide sequence: TGCGCCAGCAGCCAACATACGGGACAACCTGGCGGCGAGCAGTACTTC. Translated, it gives CASSQHTGQPGGEQYF.